This TCR beta chain stems from a study of early T cells in non-severe SARS-CoV-2 infection. This clonotype has a handful of counts. Germline V lookup: CDR1 SQVTM, CDR2 ANQGSEA. The V segment lost 7 bases and the J segment 6 bases; nucleotides outside the gene matches: 8. The CDR3 extends over 13 amino acids. Unique molecular identifier tags were affixed to discrete cDNA molecules. One entry per CDR3 protein, called by TCRdb with MiXCR from the 5' RACE reads. The sample holds over 75,000 distinct CDR3 sequences; around 14% are singletons and the top ten take 4.5% to 7%. Material for sequencing was whole blood. The origin of this receptor is an adult who was a healthcare worker with PCR-confirmed SARS-CoV-2 infection or an uninfected control (not recorded which). This chain joins TRBV29-1 and TRBJ2-1; 8 positions agree with TRBD2. Here the CDR3 DNA reads TGCAGCGCCGTCGGACTAGCCGGCAATGAGCAGTTCTTC. Amino acids: CSAVGLAGNEQFF.